This T cell receptor (beta chain) was recorded in a study of blood T cell repertoires in COVID-19. Sequenced by immunoSEQ multiplex PCR; TCRdb stores in-frame clones only, minus some. The repertoire has about 140,000 clones, around 86% of them found once; the top ten carry about 4.3%. Sequenced input: peripheral blood. The receptor comes from a woman older than 75 with acute or convalescent COVID-19.

The CDR3 nucleotides are TGTGCCAGCAGTGAACTAGCGGGAGGGCCAGGCAATGAGCAGTTCTTC. This sequence encodes CASSELAGGPGNEQFF. The chain joins TRBV6-1 to TRBJ2-1; 12 positions agree with TRBD2. V was pared by 2 bases and J by 6 bases, with 5 bases of the junction left unmatched. Per the germline V gene, CDR1 is MNHNS and CDR2 is SASEGT. There are 16 residues in the CDR3.